This T cell receptor (beta chain) was sequenced during a study of T-cell memory formation after mild COVID-19. This clonotype was counted only a few times. TCRdb re-analysed the 5' RACE reads in MiXCR, keeping a single row per CDR3 protein. This table has 350,000 to 500,000 distinct CDR3 sequences, less than 25% appearing once. The receptor was isolated from an adult woman who had mild COVID-19 (a few samples of this study predate the infection). Cell type and time point are not known. Sequencing used PBMCs or a T cell subset sorted from them (not recorded which).

The CDR3 here is CASSIPQDRSLFF. In nucleotides, the CDR3 is TGTGCCAGCAGCATACCACAGGATCGCTCCTTGTTCTTC. This sequence joins TRBV7-3 and TRBJ2-1; TRBD1 is a possible D gene (5 bases). V was cut by 5 bases and J by 15 bases, with 20 bases left in between. The germline CDR1 and CDR2 sequences are SGHTA and FQGTGA. The CDR3 contains 13 residues.